The entry below gives a single T cell receptor (beta chain) sequence along with its context. This sample stems from a study of control samples from healthy donors and cancer patients. Sequencing was performed with immunoSEQ multiplex PCR; in TCRdb, only in-frame clones are kept and a portion is missing. The sample consists of tens of thousands of clones, 75% to 85% of them appearing once. Per germline, CDR1 MNHEY and CDR2 SMNVEV (reference sequence). J was trimmed by 2 bases and V by 6 bases; bases with no gene match: 4. This CDR3 has 13 residues. Sequences were obtained from blood. The TCR was taken from a man aged 35 to 55 in good health. The chain employs TRBV27 and TRBJ2-7; 7 bases align to TRBD2. DNA for the CDR3: TGTGCCAGCAGCGGGACTACGCCCTACGAGCAGTACTTC. It encodes CASSGTTPYEQYF.